This T cell receptor (beta chain) was obtained from a study of breast tumors, draining lymph nodes, adjacent tissues. The study's findings and limits: Compared with basal-like, luminal-like tumors shared significantly more repertoire with nontumor tissue. Tumor TCR diversity was below lymph nodes but above nontumor tissue. That most tumor T cells come from lymph nodes remained unproven.

In TCRdb, the multiplex PCR reads were re-called with MiXCR into one record per CDR3 protein. The repertoire includes 270,000 or so distinct CDR3 sequences, 30% of them detected once, and around 1% sits in the top ten. The CDR3 contains 15 residues. The germline gives CDR1 KGHDR, CDR2 SFDVKD. J lost 3 bases, V lost 4 bases, and 5 bases had no gene match. Samples came from axillary lymph nodes draining the breast cancer. Of note for this clonotype: Its matching antigen is unknown.

The sequence was collected from a female donor with breast cancer. Some clones in this sample may be carry-over from other donors' samples. What was sequenced was axillary lymph node tissue. The chain carries TRBV24-1 and TRBJ2-7, with 10 positions matching TRBD1. The CDR3 spells CATSESRTGGYEQYF. The CDR3 bases are TGTGCCACCAGTGAGTCCAGGACAGGGGGCTACGAGCAGTACTTC.